This T cell receptor beta chain came from a study of blood T cell repertoires in COVID-19. Overall study context: The analysed material was cDNA or gDNA that came from T cells, B-cell-depleted T cells, or PBMCs.

V lost 2 bases to trimming and J lost 5 bases; unmatched junction nucleotides: 11. Germline CDR1 and CDR2: MNHEY and SMNVEV (reference sequence). This CDR3 comprises 16 residues. As originally analysed: Amplifying reference gene primers gave estimates of nucleated cell counts. The repertoire was sequenced with immunoSEQ multiplex PCR; TCRdb's copy has only in-frame clones and lacks some. V and J calls and clone size follow that table, whereas D and trimming were derived from the DNA. The sample includes about 240,000 clones, 85% to 90% of them seen just once. Source material: peripheral blood. The origin of this receptor is a woman between 70 and 85 years old with active or convalescent COVID-19. The chain couples TRBV27 to TRBJ1-2; 7 nucleotides line up with TRBD1. CDR3 coding DNA: TGTGCCAGCAGTTTACAGACTTCGACAGGGCTATATGGCTACACCTTC. Protein product: CASSLQTSTGLYGYTF.